This TCR beta chain emerged from a study of blood T cell repertoires in COVID-19. The overall study: Samples representing acute and convalescent COVID-19 were sourced from the United States, Italy and Spain. Sample material is recorded as cDNA or gDNA derived from T cells, B-cell-depleted T cells, or PBMCs.

Methods used by the authors: Scientists estimated how many nucleated cells there were by amplifying reference gene primers. The protocol was immunoSEQ multiplex PCR, while the TCRdb copy is restricted to in-frame clones and leaves out a portion. D and trimming come from the DNA, and the V and J calls and clone size come from that table. Here the sample spans under 550,000 clones, 80% to 90% being singletons. Germline V gene lookup returns CDR1 LNHDA and CDR2 SQIVND (reference sequence). The CDR3 extends over 16 amino acids. V dropped 6 bases and J dropped 4 bases, with 21 bases sitting between them. Seattle cases were enrolled at active infection and followed longitudinally.

The clonotype was recovered from a man aged 18 to 29 with COVID-19, enrolled during active disease. Sequenced material: peripheral blood. The chain employs TRBV19 and TRBJ1-1, with a weak D call TRBD1 (6 bases). The CDR3 nucleotides read TGTGCCAGTAGGACAGGAACCAGAGCCTTGACCACTGAAGCTTTCTTT. Its translation is CASRTGTRALTTEAFF.